This T cell receptor beta chain stems from a study of blood T cell repertoires in COVID-19. Clones were read by immunoSEQ multiplex PCR, and TCRdb kept only the in-frame ones, dropping some. The sample has roughly 160,000 clones, around nine tenths seen once. The clonotype was recovered from a man in his fifties or sixties with COVID-19, enrolled during active disease. The sequencing sample was made of peripheral blood.

The CDR3 sequence is CASSETWRGADSPLHF. The DNA for the CDR3 is TGTGCCAGCAGTGAAACTTGGCGGGGAGCTGATTCACCCCTCCACTTT. This chain links TRBV6-1 with TRBJ1-6, with D uncertain. Germline-derived CDR1 and CDR2 are MNHNS and SASEGT. V lost 2 bases, J lost 8 bases, and 16 bases lay in between. The CDR3 has 16 residues.